This T cell receptor (beta chain) was documented in a study of OX40 agonist ivuxolimab in advanced cancers. Turning to the study itself: Ivuxolimab is an agonistic anti-OX40 (CD134) antibody, and patients were treated with it.

Findings of the study overall: Partial responders at 0.1-3.0 mg/kg showed near-lowest clonal expansion. What antigens the expanded peripheral T cells recognized was never established.

Some clones are missing from TCRdb's copy, which holds only in-frame ones; the method was immunoSEQ multiplex PCR. The sample lists 98,000 or so clones, about 88% seen once, with around 0.82% in the top ten. V was shortened by 4 bases and J by 8 bases, with 11 bases between the two germline ends. From germline, CDR1 is LNHDA and CDR2 SQIVND (reference sequence). This CDR3 is built from 12 residues. A word on this clone: Its antigen is currently unknown.

The genes are TRBV19 and TRBJ1-2; D not certain. This TCR came from an adult with an advanced solid tumor such as melanoma, head and neck, liver or kidney cancer. This specimen was CD4+ or CD8+ T cells sorted from blood, taken in a trial of the OX40 agonist ivuxolimab. CDR3 sequence (DNA): TGTGCCAGTAGTACGGGTCAAGGGGGCTACACCTTC. Its protein product is CASSTGQGGYTF.